This TCR beta chain was sequenced in a study of control samples from healthy donors and cancer patients. The CDR3 is 12 residues long. Trimming cost V 6 bases and J 12 bases, with 17 bases left between them. CDR1 is LNHDA, CDR2 SQIVND, per germline (reference sequence). Some clones are missing from TCRdb's copy, which holds only in-frame ones; the method was immunoSEQ multiplex PCR. Of roughly 200,000 clones detected, 90% to 95% appear once; the ten largest clones hold approximately 1.4%. V is TRBV19 and J is TRBJ1-1; D gene unclear. The receptor was derived from a man aged 50-60 years in good health. Sequencing was done on a sample of blood. In DNA, the CDR3 is TGTGCCAGTAGGATTAAGTACGAACCCCCTTTCTTT. This gives the protein CASRIKYEPPFF.